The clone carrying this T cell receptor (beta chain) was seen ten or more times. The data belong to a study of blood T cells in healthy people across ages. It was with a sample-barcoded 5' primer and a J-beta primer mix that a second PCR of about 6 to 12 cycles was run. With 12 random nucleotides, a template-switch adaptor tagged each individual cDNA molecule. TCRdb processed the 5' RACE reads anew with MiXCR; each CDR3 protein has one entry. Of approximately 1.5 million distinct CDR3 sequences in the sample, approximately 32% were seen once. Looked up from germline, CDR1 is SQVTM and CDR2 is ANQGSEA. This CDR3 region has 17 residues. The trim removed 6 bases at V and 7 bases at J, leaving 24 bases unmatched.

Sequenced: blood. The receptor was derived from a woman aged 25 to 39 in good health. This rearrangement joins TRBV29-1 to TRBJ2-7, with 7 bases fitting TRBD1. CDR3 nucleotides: TGCAGCGTGGGACAGAGCCCAGGACGTGGGCCCCCCCGGGAGCAGTACTTC. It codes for CSVGQSPGRGPPREQYF.